Presented here are 27 T cell receptor beta chains from one specimen sequenced in a study of breast tumors, draining lymph nodes, adjacent tissues (TCRdb year 2016). The library was made by multiplex PCR. TCRdb names Illumina HiSeq 2000 as the instrument used. TCRdb trimmed public reads at Q25 via fastp, called clones via MiXCR and kept in-frame beta chains. Here each entry gathers all rows of one CDR3 protein and keeps the most common genes and DNA. Across this sample there are about 130,000 distinct CDR3 sequences, with over 20% seen only once. The top ten hold roughly 2% of the sample. Lymph node samples came from the axillary draining lymph nodes of breast cancer patients. The sample consisted of axillary lymph node tissue. These TCRs come from a female donor with breast cancer. Some clones in this sample may be carry-over from other donors' samples.

The chain has TRBV3-1 and TRBJ2-1; 7 nucleotides align to TRBD2. Germline loops: CDR1 LGHDT, CDR2 YNNKEL (reference sequence). CDR3 length: 15 amino acids. V shed 2 bases and J 2 bases; nucleotides not matched to a gene: 3. CDR3 coding DNA: TGTGCCAGCAGCCAAAGTAGCGGGCCCTACAATGAGCAGTTCTTC. Protein product: CASSQSSGPYNEQFF.

A remark on this clonotype: Given a much more abundant clone one base away, this may be a read error. The chain combines TRBV19 with TRBJ1-2; a possible D gene is TRBD1 (5 bases). Germline V gene sequence: CDR1 LNHDA, CDR2 SQIVND (reference sequence). This CDR3 is built from 15 residues. V was cut by 3 bases and J by 10 bases, with 21 bases left in between. The CDR3 DNA reads TGTGCCAGTAGTATCGATTTACGGACAAGTATTGACTACACCTTC. Its translation is CASSIDLRTSIDYTF.

This clonotype came up many times. An end of the junction does not agree with germline; a read error may underlie this. V and J are TRBV7-8 and TRBJ2-7; the match to TRBD2 covers 11 bases. CDR1 is SGHVS, CDR2 FQNEAQ, per germline. CDR3 size: 16 residues. For the CDR3, the DNA is TGTGTCAGCAGCTTCCGACTAGCGGGACCAGCTGGGGAGCAGTACTTC. Translated, it gives CVSSFRLAGPAGEQYF.

Regarding this clonotype: One end of the junction does not line up with germline, which may come from a read error. The CDR3 region has the DNA TGTGTCTGGAGTGTACGGCCAGCTGGAAACACCATATATTTT. Translated, it gives CVWSVRPAGNTIYF. V gene TRBV30 combines with J gene TRBJ1-3; D unclear. The CDR3 is made up of 14 amino acids. Germline CDR1 GTSNPN, CDR2 SVGIG (reference sequence).

In its sample, this clonotype was seen many times. The chain carries TRBV19 and TRBJ2-5, with 13 bases lining up with TRBD2. From germline, CDR1 is LNHDA and CDR2 SQIVND (reference sequence). This CDR3 is 16 amino acids long. Trimming cost V 1 base and J 4 bases; bases outside gene matches: 3. The CDR3 coding sequence is TGTGCCAGTAGTATAGTGGGACTAGCGGGAAGAGAGACCCAGTACTTC. It translates to CASSIVGLAGRETQYF.

About this clonotype itself: A much larger clone differs from this one at a single base, so this may be a read error. Since no conserved phenylalanine or tryptophan closes the CDR3, a read error is the likely cause. This chain uses TRBV5-5 with TRBJ2-6, with D tentatively TRBD1 (6 bases). V dropped 1 base and J dropped 2 bases, with 10 bases sitting between them. This CDR3 region has 16 residues. Germline V gene data show CDR1 as SGHKS and CDR2 as YYEKEE (reference sequence). The CDR3 DNA is TGTGCCAGCAGCTTGTTTACAGGGCCTGGGGCCAACGTCCTGACTTCC. It translates to CASSLFTGPGANVLTS.

This clonotype was picked up one time. V and J are TRBV27 and TRBJ2-2; perhaps D is TRBD1 or TRBD2 (5 bases each). This CDR3 contains 15 residues. CDR1 and CDR2 (germline): MNHEY, SMNVEV (reference sequence). Between the trimmed V and J ends, which lost 5 bases and 4 bases, there was a span of 14 bases. The CDR3 DNA reads TGTGCCAGCAGTCTCCACGGGGCGGGCACCGGGGAGCTGTTTTTT. It yields the protein CASSLHGAGTGELFF.

The table lists this clonotype with a count of one. A much larger clone is a single base away; this may be a read error. This sequence joins TRBV11-2 and TRBJ2-1; 7 nucleotides match TRBD2. Germline assignment: CDR1 SGHAT and CDR2 FQNNGV. The CDR3 spans 18 residues. V trimming: 1 base; J trimming: 6 bases; junction bases outside the gene matches: 15. The CDR3 nucleotides read TGTGCCAGCAGCTTAGTGCCGGGAGGAGTGTTGGCCGTCAATGAGCAGTTCTTC. Amino acid sequence: CASSLVPGGVLAVNEQFF.

This clonotype has only a few counts. The chain uses TRBV3-1 and TRBJ2-3; D unresolved. V was shortened by 0 bases and J by 3 bases, with 7 bases between the two germline ends. This CDR3 spans 14 amino acids. Germline loops: CDR1 LGHDT, CDR2 YNNKEL (reference sequence). CDR3 DNA: TGTGCCAGCAGCCAAGACTTAAGGACAGATACGCAGTATTTT. Protein sequence: CASSQDLRTDTQYF.

At least ten counts were recorded for this clonotype. V gene TRBV28 combines with J gene TRBJ2-7, with a weak D call TRBD2 (7 bases). V dropped 6 bases and J dropped 0 bases, with 18 bases sitting between them. Germline V CDR1 and CDR2: MDHEN, SYDVKM. CDR3 length equals 16 residues. The CDR3 DNA sequence: TGTGCCAGCAGCAGGCACGGGGGGCCAAGCTCCTACGAGCAGTACTTC. Encoded protein: CASSRHGGPSSYEQYF.

The table lists this clonotype with many counts. The chain is built from TRBV19 and TRBJ2-1; TRBD2 matches at 12 bases. Germline CDR1 and CDR2: LNHDA and SQIVND (reference sequence). V lost 2 bases, J lost 0 bases, and 8 bases stayed unmatched. The CDR3 sequence is 19 residues long. CDR3 in amino acids: CASSIRGLAGLRSYNEQFF. The CDR3, as DNA: TGTGCCAGTAGTATACGGGGACTAGCGGGTCTGCGCTCCTACAATGAGCAGTTCTTC.

A remark on this clonotype: This may be a read error: a much more frequent sequence differs by one nucleotide. The rearrangement joins TRBV18 to TRBJ1-2; D unresolved. CDR3 size: 14 residues. CDR1 is KGHSH and CDR2 is LQKENI in the germline V gene. CDR3 DNA: TGTGCCAGCTCATCCTCTCTATATAACTATGGCCACACCTTC. Translating it yields CASSSSLYNYGHTF.

This clonotype was counted at least ten times. The genes are TRBV9 and TRBJ2-3, with TRBD2 matching 8 bases. This CDR3 region has 15 residues. V was clipped by 3 bases and J by 2 bases; unmatched bases: 5. Germline values: CDR1 SGDLS, CDR2 YYNGEE. CDR3 loop: CASSGSGIDTDTQYF. The CDR3 DNA sequence: TGTGCCAGCAGCGGTAGCGGGATCGACACAGATACGCAGTATTTT.

This clonotype was seen repeatedly, ten times or more. V usage is TRBV2 and J usage is TRBJ2-1; TRBD1 might be the D (6 bases). The V end lost 6 bases, the J end lost 6 bases, and 12 bases lay between the germline ends. The CDR3 totals 13 residues. Germline V lookup: CDR1 SNHLY, CDR2 FYNNEI. CDR3 in amino acids: CASSGTRGNEQFF. The CDR3 coding sequence is TGTGCCAGCAGCGGAACCAGGGGCAATGAGCAGTTCTTC. Based on the CDR3 plus reference TRBV2 and TRBJ2-1, the full variable domain is EPEVTQTPSHQVTQMGQEVILRCVPISNHLYFYWYRQILGQKVEFLVSFYNNEISEKSEIFDDQFSVERPDGSNFTLKIRSTKLEDSAMYFCASSGTRGNEQFFGPGTRLTVL.

Turning to this clonotype: This may arise from a read error, as a much more abundant clone is one base away. The chain has TRBV7-3 and TRBJ2-2; maybe TRBD2 (5 bases). The length of the CDR3 is 16 residues. Germline loops: CDR1 SGHTA, CDR2 FQGTGA. The V and J ends lost 2 bases and 7 bases respectively, with 17 bases between them. DNA of the CDR3: TGTGCCAGCAGCTTAGAATTCAGGACTGGCGGCGGGGAGCTGTTTTTT. Translated, it gives CASSLEFRTGGGELFF.

Regarding this clonotype: This clone may be a read error of a much larger clone one base away. The chain joins TRBV6-6 to TRBJ2-7; 7 positions agree with TRBD2. Germline V gene sequence: CDR1 MNHNY, CDR2 SVGAGI (reference sequence). The CDR3 is 15 residues long. V lost 2 bases, J lost 3 bases, and 7 bases stayed unmatched. The chain's CDR3 is CASSYAAGGSYEQYF. The CDR3 coding sequence is TGTGCCAGCAGTTACGCGGCTGGCGGGAGCTACGAGCAGTACTTC.

In this sample, this clonotype turned up a few times. Relative to the germline gene, one junction end is altered; a read error may explain this. The rearrangement joins TRBV12-3 or TRBV12-4 to TRBJ2-2, with 11 bases fitting TRBD2. This CDR3 is built from 15 residues. CDR3 amino acids: CASSKLAGAAGGLFF. CDR3 nucleotide sequence: TGTGCCAGCAGCAAACTAGCGGGAGCCGCCGGGGGGCTGTTTTTT.

This clonotype was found many times. This chain connects TRBV9 to TRBJ2-1; TRBD2 aligns across 8 bases. Germline values: CDR1 SGDLS, CDR2 YYNGEE. The trim removed 4 bases at V and 10 bases at J, leaving 7 bases unmatched. This CDR3 has 13 amino acids. The CDR3, as DNA: TGTGCCAGCAGCCCCGGGGGGGGGAACGAGCAGTTCTTC. Protein: CASSPGGGNEQFF.

This clonotype was seen many times. This chain joins TRBV7-9 and TRBJ2-7, with 8 bases fitting TRBD2. V was clipped by 0 bases and J by 4 bases; unmatched bases: 5. The CDR3 extends over 15 amino acids. Germline CDR1 is SEHNR and CDR2 is FQNEAQ (reference sequence). The CDR3 loop is CASSLARGEEYEQYF. CDR3 nucleotide sequence: TGTGCCAGCAGCTTAGCGCGGGGGGAAGAATACGAGCAGTACTTC.

V gene TRBV28 combines with J gene TRBJ2-2; 7 bases match TRBD1. CDR3 size: 17 residues. J gave up 3 bases and V 6 bases, and 13 bases lay outside the gene matches. The germline CDR1 and CDR2 sequences are MDHEN and SYDVKM. As DNA, the CDR3 is TGTGCCAGCAGCCCCCCGTTAGGGCAGGGGGACACCGGGGAGCTGTTTTTT. Translated, it gives CASSPPLGQGDTGELFF.

This clonotype was found a few times. J is TRBJ2-3 and V is TRBV3-1; 9 bases map to TRBD1. The trim removed 3 bases at V and 2 bases at J, leaving 9 bases unmatched. Germline V gives CDR1 LGHDT, CDR2 YNNKEL (reference sequence). The CDR3 has 17 amino acids. CDR3 sequence reads: CASSHSSGQGITDTQYF. The CDR3 nucleotides are TGTGCCAGCAGCCATTCTTCGGGACAGGGCATCACAGATACGCAGTATTTT.

Regarding this clonotype: Given a much more abundant clone one base away, this may be a read error. V gene TRBV7-9 combines with J gene TRBJ2-2; 9 bases align to TRBD1. After removal of 0 bases from V and 9 bases from J, the junction contained 8 bases not matched to a gene. Per the germline V gene, CDR1 is SEHNR and CDR2 is FQNEAQ (reference sequence). There are 16 residues in the CDR3. CDR3 DNA sequence: TGTGCCAGCAGCTTAGCCCGGGACAGGGTTGCCAGGGAGCTGTTTTTT. Protein sequence: CASSLARDRVARELFF. Full variable domain (rest looked up from reference TRBV7-9 and TRBJ2-2): DTGVSQNPRHKITKRGQNVTFRCDPISEHNRLYWYRQTLGQGPEFLTYFQNEAQLEKSRLLSDRFSAERPKGSFSTLEIQRTEQGDSAMYLCASSLARDRVARELFFGEGSRLTVL.

This clonotype was observed at least ten times. V gene TRBV6-6 combines with J gene TRBJ2-7; 9 bases agree with TRBD2. The length of the CDR3 is 16 residues. V lost 5 bases, J lost 7 bases, and 15 bases stayed unmatched. CDR1 MNHNY and CDR2 SVGAGI come from the germline V gene (reference sequence). The CDR3 loop is CASSPLGVAGAGEQYF. The CDR3 region has the DNA TGTGCCAGCAGTCCCCTAGGGGTAGCGGGAGCGGGGGAGCAGTACTTC.

This clonotype has just a few counts. The genes are TRBV5-1 and TRBJ2-5; 7 bases agree with TRBD1. The CDR3 has 16 residues. V was clipped by 4 bases and J by 5 bases; unmatched bases: 14. Germline CDR1 reads SGHRS; CDR2 reads YFSETQ. The CDR3 DNA follows: TGCGCCAGCAGCCAGCAACTAGGGGGCGCTGGTGAGACCCAGTACTTC. Protein product: CASSQQLGGAGETQYF.

The sample holds many counts of this clonotype. The chain has TRBV19 and TRBJ2-1, with D possibly being TRBD1 or TRBD2 (5 bases each). This CDR3 comprises 14 residues. V lost 3 bases, J lost 10 bases, and 16 bases lay in between. Germline V gene sequence: CDR1 LNHDA, CDR2 SQIVND (reference sequence). CDR3 bases: TGTGCCAGTAGTATGGACACGGACTTTCCAGAGCAGTTCTTC. This translates into CASSMDTDFPEQFF.

On this clonotype itself: Just one base apart from a much larger clone, this may be a read error. The chain couples TRBV5-1 to TRBJ1-4; 7 bases match TRBD1. The CDR3 sequence is 15 residues long. Looked up from germline, CDR1 is SGHRS and CDR2 is YFSETQ. CDR3 nucleotide sequence: TGCGCCAGCAGCTTGGCGGACAGGTCTGGTGAAAGACTGTTTTTT. Amino acid sequence: CASSLADRSGERLFF.

The table lists this clonotype with many counts. The chain carries TRBV27 and TRBJ2-3; D is unresolved. Trimming stripped 3 bases from V and 2 bases from J, with 6 bases between. The CDR3 covers 13 residues. The germline V gene encodes CDR1 MNHEY and CDR2 SMNVEV (reference sequence). The CDR3 protein is CASSFSPTDTQYF. The DNA for the CDR3 is TGTGCCAGCAGTTTTTCCCCCACAGATACGCAGTATTTT.